Detailed here is one TCR beta chain. Its antigen is unknown. The source of the sample is a study of cytomegalovirus exposure and HLA in healthy donors. Study summary: A previous analysis identified 95 million to 140 million unique TCR beta sequences derived from about 180 million T cells. Approximately 85 million unique TCRs from HLA-typed donors were held in an early data release. The study's findings and limits: TCR beta V- and J-gene trimming, according to a later analysis, was linked to a missense DCLRE1C variant. Researchers counted roughly 150 TCR beta chains as cytomegalovirus-associated.

13 Jbeta primers and 60 Vbeta primers were used for the PCR. Assay used: immunoSEQ multiplex PCR; TCRdb lists only in-frame clones, some missing. The sample table includes more than 75,000 clones. The CDR3 is made up of 15 amino acids. Germline V gene sequence: CDR1 MNHNS, CDR2 SASEGT. Trimming removed 2 bases at V and 1 base at J, with 9 bases between. This chain links TRBV6-1 with TRBJ1-5, with D perhaps matching TRBD1 (5 bases). The origin of this receptor is a man aged 45-65 years in good health and CMV-seropositive. The source material was PBMCs. For the CDR3, the DNA is TGTGCCAGCAGTGAAACAGGATTAAGCAATCAGCCCCAGCATTTT. The encoded protein is CASSETGLSNQPQHF.